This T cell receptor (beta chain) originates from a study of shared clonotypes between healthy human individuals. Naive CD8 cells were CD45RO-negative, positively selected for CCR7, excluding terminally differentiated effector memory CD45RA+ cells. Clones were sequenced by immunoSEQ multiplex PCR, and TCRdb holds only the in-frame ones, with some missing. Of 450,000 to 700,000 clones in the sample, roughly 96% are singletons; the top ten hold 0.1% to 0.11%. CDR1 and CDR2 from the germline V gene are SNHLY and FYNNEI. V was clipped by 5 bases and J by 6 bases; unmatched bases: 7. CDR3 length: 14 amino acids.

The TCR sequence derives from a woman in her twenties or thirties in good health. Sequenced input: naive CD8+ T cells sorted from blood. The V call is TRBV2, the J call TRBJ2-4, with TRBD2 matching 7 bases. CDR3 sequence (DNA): TGTGCCAGCAGTCTGGCGGGAGAGGGAAACATTCAGTACTTC. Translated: CASSLAGEGNIQYF.